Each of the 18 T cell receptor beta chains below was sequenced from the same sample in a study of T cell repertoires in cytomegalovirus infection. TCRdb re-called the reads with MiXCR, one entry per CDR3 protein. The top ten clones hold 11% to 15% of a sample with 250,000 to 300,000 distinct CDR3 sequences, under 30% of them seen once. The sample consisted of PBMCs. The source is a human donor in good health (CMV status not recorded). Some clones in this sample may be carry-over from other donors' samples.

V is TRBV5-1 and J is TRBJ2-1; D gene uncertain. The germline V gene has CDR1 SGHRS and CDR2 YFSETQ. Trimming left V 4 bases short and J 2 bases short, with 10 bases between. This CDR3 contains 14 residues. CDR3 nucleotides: TGCGCCAGCAGCCCAGATGACACCTACAATGAGCAGTTCTTC. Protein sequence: CASSPDDTYNEQFF.

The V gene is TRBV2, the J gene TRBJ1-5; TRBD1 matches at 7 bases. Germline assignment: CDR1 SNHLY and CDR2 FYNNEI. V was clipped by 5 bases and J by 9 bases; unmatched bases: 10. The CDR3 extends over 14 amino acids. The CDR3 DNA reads TGTGCCAGCAGTCCTGACAGGGTGAAGGGGCCCCAGCATTTT. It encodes CASSPDRVKGPQHF.

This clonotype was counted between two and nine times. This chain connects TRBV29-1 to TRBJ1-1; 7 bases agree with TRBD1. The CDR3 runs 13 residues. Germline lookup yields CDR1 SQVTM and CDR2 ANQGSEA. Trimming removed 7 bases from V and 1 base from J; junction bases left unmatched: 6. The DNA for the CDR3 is TGCAGCGGGGGGGGACAGCCGAACACTGAAGCTTTCTTT. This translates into CSGGGQPNTEAFF.

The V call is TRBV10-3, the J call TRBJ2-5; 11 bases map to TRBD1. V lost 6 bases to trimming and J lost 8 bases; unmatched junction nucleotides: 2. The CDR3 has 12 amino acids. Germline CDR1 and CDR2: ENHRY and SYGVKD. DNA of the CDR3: TGTGCCATCAGGGACAGGGGGCGAACCCAGTACTTC. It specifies CAIRDRGRTQYF.

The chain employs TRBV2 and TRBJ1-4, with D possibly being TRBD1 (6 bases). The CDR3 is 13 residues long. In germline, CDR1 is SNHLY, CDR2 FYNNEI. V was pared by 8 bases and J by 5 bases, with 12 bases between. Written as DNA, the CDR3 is TGTGCCAGCCAACAGGGCCTGAATGAAAAACTGTTTTTT. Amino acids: CASQQGLNEKLFF.

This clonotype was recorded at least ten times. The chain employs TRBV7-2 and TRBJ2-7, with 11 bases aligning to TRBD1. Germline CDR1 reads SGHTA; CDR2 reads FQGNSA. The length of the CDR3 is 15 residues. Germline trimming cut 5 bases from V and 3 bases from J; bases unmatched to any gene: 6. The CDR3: CASSPTGTGGYEQYF. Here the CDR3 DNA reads TGTGCCAGCAGCCCGACCGGGACAGGGGGCTACGAGCAGTACTTC.

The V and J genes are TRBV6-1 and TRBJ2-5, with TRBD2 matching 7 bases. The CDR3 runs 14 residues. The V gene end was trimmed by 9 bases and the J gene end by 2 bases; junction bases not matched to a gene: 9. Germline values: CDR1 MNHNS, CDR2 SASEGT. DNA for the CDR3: TGTGCCAGTGTTCGAGCGGGGTATCAAGAGACCCAGTACTTC. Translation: CASVRAGYQETQYF.

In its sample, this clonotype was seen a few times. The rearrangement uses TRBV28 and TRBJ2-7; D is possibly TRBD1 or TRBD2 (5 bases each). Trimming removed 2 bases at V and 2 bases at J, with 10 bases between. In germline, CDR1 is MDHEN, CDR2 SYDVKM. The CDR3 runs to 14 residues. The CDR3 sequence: CASSLNPGPYEQYF. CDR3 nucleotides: TGTGCCAGCAGTTTAAACCCGGGGCCCTACGAGCAGTACTTC.

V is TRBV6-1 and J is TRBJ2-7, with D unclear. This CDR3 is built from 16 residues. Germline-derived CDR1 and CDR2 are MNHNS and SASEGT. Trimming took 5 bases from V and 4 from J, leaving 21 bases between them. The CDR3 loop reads CASSTNLWAKPYEQYF. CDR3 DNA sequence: TGTGCCAGCAGTACCAACCTTTGGGCCAAACCATACGAGCAGTACTTC.

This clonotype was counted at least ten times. CDR3 amino acids: CASSGPRTAYNEQFF. The DNA for the CDR3 is TGTGCCAGCAGCGGACCACGGACAGCATACAATGAGCAGTTCTTC. This chain links TRBV7-9 with TRBJ2-1, with D perhaps matching TRBD1 (6 bases). This CDR3 has 15 residues. The germline gives CDR1 SEHNR, CDR2 FQNEAQ (reference sequence). The V gene lost 5 bases and the J gene lost 4 bases, with 15 bases spanning the gap.

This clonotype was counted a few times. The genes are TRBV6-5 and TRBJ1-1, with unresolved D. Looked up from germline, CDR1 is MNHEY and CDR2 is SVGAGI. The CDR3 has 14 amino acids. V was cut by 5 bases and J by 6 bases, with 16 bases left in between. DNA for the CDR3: TGTGCCAGCAGTCACGACCGCGTTAAGGCTGAAGCTTTCTTT. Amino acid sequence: CASSHDRVKAEAFF.

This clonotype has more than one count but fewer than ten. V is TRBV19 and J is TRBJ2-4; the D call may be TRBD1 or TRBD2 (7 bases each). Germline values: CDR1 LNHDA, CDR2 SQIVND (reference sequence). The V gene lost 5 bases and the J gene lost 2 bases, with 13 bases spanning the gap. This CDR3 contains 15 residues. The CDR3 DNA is TGTGCCAGTAGTGCCAGGGGGGGAACCAAAAACATTCAGTACTTC. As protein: CASSARGGTKNIQYF.

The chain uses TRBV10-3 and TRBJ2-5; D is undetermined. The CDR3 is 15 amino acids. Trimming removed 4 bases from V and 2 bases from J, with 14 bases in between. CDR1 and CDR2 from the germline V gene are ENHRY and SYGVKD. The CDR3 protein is CAISADLGEQETQYF. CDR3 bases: TGTGCCATCAGTGCCGACCTTGGCGAGCAAGAGACCCAGTACTTC.

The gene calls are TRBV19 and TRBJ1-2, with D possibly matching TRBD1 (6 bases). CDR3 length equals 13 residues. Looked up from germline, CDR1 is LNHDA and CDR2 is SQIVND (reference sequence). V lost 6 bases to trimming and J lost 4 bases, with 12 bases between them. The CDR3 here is CASRIQGGYGYTF. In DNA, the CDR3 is TGTGCCAGTAGAATACAGGGCGGCTATGGCTACACCTTC.

DNA for the CDR3: TGTGCCAGCAGTTACATGCAGGGGGGAATGAGTGAAAAACTGTTTTTT. Protein product: CASSYMQGGMSEKLFF. This chain uses TRBV6-5 with TRBJ1-4, with 7 bases fitting TRBD1. The CDR3 contains 16 residues. Germline trimming cut 2 bases from V and 7 bases from J; bases unmatched to any gene: 10. Germline CDR1 and CDR2: MNHEY and SVGAGI.

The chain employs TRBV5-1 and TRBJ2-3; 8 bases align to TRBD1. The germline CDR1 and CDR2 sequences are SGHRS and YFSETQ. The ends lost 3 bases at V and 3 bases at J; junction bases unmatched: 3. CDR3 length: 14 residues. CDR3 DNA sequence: TGCGCCAGCAGCTCACAGGGGGATACAGATACGCAGTATTTT. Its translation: CASSSQGDTDTQYF.

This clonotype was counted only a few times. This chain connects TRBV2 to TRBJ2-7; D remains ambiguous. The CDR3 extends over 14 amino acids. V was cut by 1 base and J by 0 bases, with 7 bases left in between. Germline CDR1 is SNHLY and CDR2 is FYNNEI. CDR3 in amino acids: CASSEVGSSYEQYF. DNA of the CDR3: TGTGCCAGCAGTGAAGTAGGTAGCTCCTACGAGCAGTACTTC.

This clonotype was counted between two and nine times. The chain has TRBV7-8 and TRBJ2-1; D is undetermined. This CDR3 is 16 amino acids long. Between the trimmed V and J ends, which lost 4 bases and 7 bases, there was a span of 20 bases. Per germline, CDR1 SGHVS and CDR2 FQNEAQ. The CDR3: CASSSRVGIGVNEQFF. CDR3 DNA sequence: TGTGCCAGCAGCTCTCGTGTCGGAATTGGGGTAAATGAGCAGTTCTTC.